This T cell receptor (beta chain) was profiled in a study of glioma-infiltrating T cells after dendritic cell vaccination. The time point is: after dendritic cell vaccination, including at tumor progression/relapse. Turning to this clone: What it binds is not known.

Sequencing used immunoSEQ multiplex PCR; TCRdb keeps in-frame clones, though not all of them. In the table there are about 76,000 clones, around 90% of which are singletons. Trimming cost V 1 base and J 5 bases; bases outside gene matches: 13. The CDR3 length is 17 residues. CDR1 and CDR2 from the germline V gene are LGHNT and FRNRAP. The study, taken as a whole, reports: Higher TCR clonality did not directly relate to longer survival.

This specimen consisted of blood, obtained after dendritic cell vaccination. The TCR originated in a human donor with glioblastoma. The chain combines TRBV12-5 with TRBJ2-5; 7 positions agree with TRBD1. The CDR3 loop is CASGLGQGTVGMETQYF. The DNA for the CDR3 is TGTGCTAGTGGTTTGGGCCAGGGGACAGTAGGTATGGAGACCCAGTACTTC. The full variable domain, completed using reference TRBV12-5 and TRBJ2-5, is DARVTQTPRHKVTEMGQEVTMRCQPILGHNTVFWYRQTMMQGLELLAYFRNRAPLDDSGMPKDRFSAEMPDATLATLKIQPSEPRDSAVYFCASGLGQGTVGMETQYFGPGTRLLVL.